These T cell receptor beta chains were read from a single sample in a study of shared clonotypes between healthy human individuals. Profiling relied on immunoSEQ multiplex PCR, and the TCRdb table lists in-frame clones only, not all of them. The sample holds over 2 million clones, about 94% seen once. The sequenced sample consisted of naive CD8+ T cells sorted from blood. These receptors were taken from a young man in good health. Both conserved end residues are part of each CDR3. The order of the fields is J gene, V gene, D gene, clone size, CDR3 protein, CDR3 DNA. D genes are given only for firm matches. Clone size appears in some rows only: once, few, many, or a class for an expanded clone.

J: TRBJ2-7; V: TRBV29-1; D: -; size: -; CDR3: CSVEELGDEQYF; DNA: TGCAGCGTTGAAGAGCTTGGAGACGAGCAGTACTTC
J: TRBJ2-7; V: TRBV7-8; D: TRBD2; size: -; CDR3: CASSYRLAGVSYEQYF; DNA: TGTGCCAGCAGTTATCGACTAGCGGGGGTCTCCTACGAGCAGTACTTC
J: TRBJ2-2; V: TRBV27; D: TRBD1; size: -; CDR3: CASSPDRDAENTGELFF; DNA: TGTGCCAGCAGTCCCGACAGGGACGCCGAGAACACCGGGGAGCTGTTTTTT
J: TRBJ1-2; V: TRBV19; D: TRBD1; size: -; CDR3: CASSIAGTDYGYTF; DNA: TGTGCCAGTAGTATAGCCGGGACAGACTATGGCTACACCTTC
J: TRBJ2-7; V: TRBV4-2; D: -; size: once; CDR3: CASSHGVGEASYEQYF; DNA: TGTGCCAGCAGCCACGGCGTCGGGGAGGCCTCCTACGAGCAGTACTTC
J: TRBJ2-7; V: TRBV10-2; D: TRBD1; size: -; CDR3: CASSDLTGGSYEQYF; DNA: TGCGCCAGCAGTGATTTGACAGGGGGCTCCTACGAGCAGTACTTC
J: TRBJ1-5; V: TRBV6-1; D: -; size: -; CDR3: CASSEYAASNQPQHF; DNA: TGTGCCAGCAGTGAGTATGCGGCTAGCAATCAGCCCCAGCATTTT
J: TRBJ2-7; V: TRBV27; D: -; size: -; CDR3: CASSFSTGPVVYEQYF; DNA: TGTGCCAGCAGTTTCTCGACAGGTCCCGTCGTCTACGAGCAGTACTTC
J: TRBJ2-7; V: TRBV6-6; D: -; size: -; CDR3: CASSYSGPPHEQYF; DNA: TGTGCCAGCAGTTACTCAGGGCCCCCTCACGAGCAGTACTTC
J: TRBJ1-6; V: TRBV6-6; D: TRBD1; size: -; CDR3: CASSSMDREGSPLHF; DNA: TGTGCCAGCAGTTCGATGGACAGGGAAGGTTCACCCCTCCACTTT